This TCR beta chain was retrieved from a study of graft-versus-host responses after intestinal transplantation. Study results and limitations: Patients who carried graft-donor T cell macrochimerism also had high graft-versus-host to host-versus-graft clonal ratios in their allografts.

In germline, CDR1 is MNHEY, CDR2 SVGAGI. V dropped 2 bases and J dropped 4; count of bases not matched to a gene: 2. The CDR3 covers 14 residues. Assay: immunoSEQ multiplex PCR; the TCRdb copy retains only in-frame clones and omits some. The table has 30,000 to 50,000 clones, about 95% seen once. This clone was seen just once. Its antigen is currently unknown. The material sequenced was unstimulated CD8+ T cells sorted from spleen or lymph node cells, taken before transplant. The V call is TRBV6-5, the J call TRBJ2-5; 9 bases are a match to TRBD1. The TCR originated in a human donor who was the organ donor for an intestinal transplant. The chain's CDR3 is CASSYRDRAETQYF. CDR3 sequence (DNA): TGTGCCAGCAGTTACAGGGACAGGGCAGAGACCCAGTACTTC.